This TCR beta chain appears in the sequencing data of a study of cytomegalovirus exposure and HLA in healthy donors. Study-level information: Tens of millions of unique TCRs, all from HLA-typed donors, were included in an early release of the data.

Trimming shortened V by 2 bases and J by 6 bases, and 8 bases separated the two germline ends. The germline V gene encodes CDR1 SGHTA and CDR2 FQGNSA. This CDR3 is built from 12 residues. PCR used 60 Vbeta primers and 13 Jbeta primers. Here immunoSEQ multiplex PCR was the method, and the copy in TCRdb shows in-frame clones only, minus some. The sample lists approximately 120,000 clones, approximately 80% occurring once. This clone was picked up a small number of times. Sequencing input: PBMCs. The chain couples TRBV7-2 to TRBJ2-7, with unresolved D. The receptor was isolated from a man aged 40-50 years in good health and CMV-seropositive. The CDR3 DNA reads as TGTGCCAGCAGCTTATCGTCCGGCGAGCAGTACTTC. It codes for CASSLSSGEQYF.